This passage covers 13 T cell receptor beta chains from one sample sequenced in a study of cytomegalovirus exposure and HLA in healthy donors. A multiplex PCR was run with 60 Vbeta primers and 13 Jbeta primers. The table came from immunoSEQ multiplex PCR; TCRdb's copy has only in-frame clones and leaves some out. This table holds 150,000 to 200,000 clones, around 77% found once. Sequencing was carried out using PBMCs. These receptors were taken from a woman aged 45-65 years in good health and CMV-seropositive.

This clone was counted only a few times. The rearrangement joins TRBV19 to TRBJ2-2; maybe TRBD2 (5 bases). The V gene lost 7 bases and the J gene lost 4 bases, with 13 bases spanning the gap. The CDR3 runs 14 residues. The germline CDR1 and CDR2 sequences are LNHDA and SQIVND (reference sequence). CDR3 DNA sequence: TGTGCCAGTAATTCCGGGATCAGCACCGGGGAGCTGTTTTTT. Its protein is CASNSGISTGELFF.

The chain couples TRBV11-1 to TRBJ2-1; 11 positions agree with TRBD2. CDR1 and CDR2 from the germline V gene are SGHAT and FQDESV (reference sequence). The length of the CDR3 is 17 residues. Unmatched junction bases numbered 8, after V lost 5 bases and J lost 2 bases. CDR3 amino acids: CASSRLILAGAYNEQFF. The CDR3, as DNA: TGTGCCAGCAGCCGACTAATACTAGCGGGGGCCTACAATGAGCAGTTCTTC.

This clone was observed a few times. The CDR3 loop reads CASSSNGQGTDTQYF. In nucleotides, the CDR3 is TGCGCCAGCAGCTCAAATGGGCAGGGCACAGATACGCAGTATTTT. The rearrangement uses TRBV5-1 and TRBJ2-3, with unresolved D. Germline V gene sequence: CDR1 SGHRS, CDR2 YFSETQ. V dropped 3 bases and J dropped 1 base, with 12 bases sitting between them. The CDR3 is 15 residues long.

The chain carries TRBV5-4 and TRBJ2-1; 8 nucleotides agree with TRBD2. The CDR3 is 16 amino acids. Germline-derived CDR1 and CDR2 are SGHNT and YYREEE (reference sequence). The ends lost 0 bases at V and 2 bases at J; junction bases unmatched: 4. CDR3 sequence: CASSLELAVAYNEQFF. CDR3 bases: TGTGCCAGCAGCTTGGAACTAGCGGTGGCCTACAATGAGCAGTTCTTC.

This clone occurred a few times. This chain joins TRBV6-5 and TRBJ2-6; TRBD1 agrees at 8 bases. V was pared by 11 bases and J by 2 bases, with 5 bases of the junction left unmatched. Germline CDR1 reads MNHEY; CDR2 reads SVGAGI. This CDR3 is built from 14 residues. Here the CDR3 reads CAGADRAGANVLTF. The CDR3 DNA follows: TGTGCCGGCGCGGACAGGGCTGGGGCCAACGTCCTGACTTTC.

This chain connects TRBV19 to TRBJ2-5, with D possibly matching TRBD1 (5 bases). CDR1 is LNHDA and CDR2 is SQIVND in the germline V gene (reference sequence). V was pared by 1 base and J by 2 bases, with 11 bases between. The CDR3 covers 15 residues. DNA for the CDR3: TGTGCCAGTAGTATAGTGGGGCGGTGGCAAGAGACCCAGTACTTC. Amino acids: CASSIVGRWQETQYF.

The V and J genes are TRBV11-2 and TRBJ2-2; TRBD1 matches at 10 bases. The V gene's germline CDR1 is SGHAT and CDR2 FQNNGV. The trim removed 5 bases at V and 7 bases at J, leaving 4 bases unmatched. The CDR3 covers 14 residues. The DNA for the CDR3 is TGTGCCAGCAGCCTCCGGACAGGGGGCGGGGAGCTGTTTTTT. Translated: CASSLRTGGGELFF.

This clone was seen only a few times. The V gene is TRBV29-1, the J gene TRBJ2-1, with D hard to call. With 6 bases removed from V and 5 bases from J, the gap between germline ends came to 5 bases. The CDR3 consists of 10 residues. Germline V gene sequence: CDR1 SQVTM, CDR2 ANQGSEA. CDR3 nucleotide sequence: TGCAGCGTGGCTGACAATGAGCAGTTCTTC. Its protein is CSVADNEQFF.

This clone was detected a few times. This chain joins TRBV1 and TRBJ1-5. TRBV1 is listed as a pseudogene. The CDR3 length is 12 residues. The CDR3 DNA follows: TGCACCAGCAGCCAAGTATTCCAGCCCCAGCATTTT. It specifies CTSSQVFQPQHF.

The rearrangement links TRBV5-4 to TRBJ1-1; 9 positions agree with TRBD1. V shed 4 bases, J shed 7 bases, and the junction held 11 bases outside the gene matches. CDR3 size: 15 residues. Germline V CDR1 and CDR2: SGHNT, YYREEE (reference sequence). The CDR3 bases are TGTGCCAGCAGCGAAGGACAGGGGCAATCCGGTGAAGCTTTCTTT. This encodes CASSEGQGQSGEAFF.

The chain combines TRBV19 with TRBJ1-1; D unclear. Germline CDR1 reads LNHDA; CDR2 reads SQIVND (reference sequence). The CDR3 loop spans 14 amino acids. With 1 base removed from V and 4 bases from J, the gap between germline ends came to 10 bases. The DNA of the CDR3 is TGTGCCAGTAGTATAGCCGCGGGTGTCACTGAAGCTTTCTTT. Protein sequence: CASSIAAGVTEAFF.

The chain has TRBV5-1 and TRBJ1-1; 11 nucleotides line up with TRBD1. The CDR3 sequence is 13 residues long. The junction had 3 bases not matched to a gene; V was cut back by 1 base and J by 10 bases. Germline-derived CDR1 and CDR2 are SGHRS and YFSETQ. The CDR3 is CASSLIGQGAAFF. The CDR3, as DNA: TGCGCCAGCAGCTTGATTGGACAGGGGGCAGCTTTCTTT.

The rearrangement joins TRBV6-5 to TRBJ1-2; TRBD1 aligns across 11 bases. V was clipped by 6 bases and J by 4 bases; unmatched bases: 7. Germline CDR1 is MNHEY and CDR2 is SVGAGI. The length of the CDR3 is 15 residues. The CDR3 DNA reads TGTGCCAGCAGCCGAGGGACAGGGGGTACCTATGGCTACACCTTC. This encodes CASSRGTGGTYGYTF.